A single sample is the source of the 17 T cell receptor beta chains below, sequenced in a study of T cell responses to AZD1222 COVID-19 vaccine. Generated by immunoSEQ multiplex PCR, the TCRdb table keeps only in-frame clones and is missing some. This sample carries some 180,000 clones, about 90% of them seen once, and the ten largest clones take about 2.1%. Here the sequenced sample was peripheral blood, taken 28 days after the second AZD1222 dose. Receptors originate from an adult who received the AZD1222 COVID-19 vaccine.

This clone is a singleton in its sample. The V call is TRBV2, the J call TRBJ1-6; D gene uncertain. From germline, CDR1 is SNHLY and CDR2 FYNNEI. This CDR3 region has 11 residues. Trimming cost V 2 bases and J 11 bases, with 4 bases left between them. The CDR3 sequence: CASSEKTPLHF. The CDR3 DNA is TGTGCCAGCAGTGAAAAAACACCCCTCCACTTT.

V is TRBV19 and J is TRBJ2-7; D could derive from TRBD1 or TRBD2 (5 bases each). This CDR3 contains 12 residues. V dropped 5 bases and J dropped 7 bases, with 12 bases sitting between them. Germline loops: CDR1 LNHDA, CDR2 SQIVND (reference sequence). This CDR3 is CASSPGTGEQYF. The CDR3 nucleotides are TGTGCCAGTAGTCCCGGGACCGGGGAGCAGTACTTC.

This chain uses TRBV19 with TRBJ2-7; 9 bases map to TRBD1. CDR3 length: 17 amino acids. V trimming: 2 bases; J trimming: 2 bases; junction bases outside the gene matches: 10. Germline-derived CDR1 and CDR2 are LNHDA and SQIVND (reference sequence). The DNA for the CDR3 is TGTGCCAGTAGTATACACCATGGACAGGGGAAGACCTACGAGCAGTACTTC. Translation: CASSIHHGQGKTYEQYF.

This rearrangement joins TRBV4-2 to TRBJ1-5, with 7 bases aligning to TRBD1. The CDR3 runs 15 residues. CDR1 is LGHNA and CDR2 is YNFKEQ in the germline V gene. The junction had 3 bases not matched to a gene; V was cut back by 1 base and J by 3 bases. The CDR3 is CASSQGQGINQPQHF. The CDR3 DNA is TGTGCCAGCAGCCAAGGACAGGGTATCAATCAGCCCCAGCATTTT.

V and J are TRBV19 and TRBJ1-2; D is possibly TRBD1 (5 bases). The V gene lost 8 bases and the J gene lost 0 bases, with 13 bases spanning the gap. This CDR3 region has 14 residues. Germline values: CDR1 LNHDA, CDR2 SQIVND (reference sequence). This chain's CDR3 is CASAGTDANYGYTF. For the CDR3, the DNA is TGTGCCAGTGCCGGGACCGACGCTAACTATGGCTACACCTTC.

This chain connects TRBV27 to TRBJ1-1; 10 bases fit TRBD1. CDR1 and CDR2 (germline): MNHEY, SMNVEV (reference sequence). J lost 0 bases, V lost 7 bases, and 5 bases had no gene match. The length of the CDR3 is 15 residues. CDR3 nucleotide sequence: TGTGCCAGCATGCCCGGGACAGGGGTGAACACTGAAGCTTTCTTT. Its protein is CASMPGTGVNTEAFF.

This chain joins TRBV4-3 and TRBJ2-1, with D tentatively TRBD2 (5 bases). This CDR3 spans 15 amino acids. Per germline, CDR1 LGHNA and CDR2 YSLEER. Trimming pared 3 bases from V and 2 bases from J, leaving 11 bases between. CDR3 DNA sequence: TGCGCCAGCAGCCAGACACAGACTACCTACAATGAGCAGTTCTTC. This codes for CASSQTQTTYNEQFF.

This chain connects TRBV27 to TRBJ2-7; possibly TRBD2 for D (5 bases). Germline-derived CDR1 and CDR2 are MNHEY and SMNVEV (reference sequence). The V end lost 7 bases, the J end lost 0 bases, and 13 bases lay between the germline ends. This CDR3 is built from 14 residues. CDR3 loop: CASTGGSSSYEQYF. The CDR3 bases are TGTGCCAGCACGGGCGGGTCGAGCTCCTACGAGCAGTACTTC.

The chain carries TRBV6-5 and TRBJ2-1; no clear D gene. V lost 6 bases and J lost 3, with 12 bases in between. In germline, CDR1 is MNHEY, CDR2 SVGAGI. CDR3 length equals 14 residues. CDR3 nucleotide sequence: TGTGCCAGCAGACTGACGGAGATCTACAATGAGCAGTTCTTC. This sequence encodes CASRLTEIYNEQFF.

J is TRBJ2-7 and V is TRBV2, with no clear D. V dropped 2 bases and J dropped 2 bases, with 10 bases sitting between them. The CDR3 extends over 14 amino acids. Per germline, CDR1 SNHLY and CDR2 FYNNEI. CDR3 sequence: CASSEPPGPYEQYF. The CDR3 coding sequence is TGTGCCAGCAGTGAACCTCCCGGGCCCTACGAGCAGTACTTC.

This sequence joins TRBV9 and TRBJ1-1, with 7 positions matching TRBD1. The CDR3 has 13 residues. Germline trimming cut 5 bases from V and 1 base from J; bases unmatched to any gene: 2. Germline CDR1 reads SGDLS; CDR2 reads YYNGEE. The chain's CDR3 is CASRGTENTEAFF. CDR3 sequence (DNA): TGTGCCAGCAGAGGGACAGAGAACACTGAAGCTTTCTTT. Complete variable domain (other parts from reference TRBV9 and TRBJ1-1): DSGVTQTPKHLITATGQRVTLRCSPRSGDLSVYWYQQSLDQGLQFLIQYYNGEERAKGNILERFSAQQFPDLHSELNLSSLELGDSALYFCASRGTENTEAFFGQGTRLTVV.

The chain joins TRBV7-9 to TRBJ1-4; possible D gene TRBD1, 6 bases. Germline assignment: CDR1 SEHNR and CDR2 FQNEAQ (reference sequence). This CDR3 comprises 15 residues. V shed 4 bases and J shed 3 bases, with 12 bases lying between them. The CDR3 DNA reads as TGTGCCAGCAGCTCTACAGGGACCCCTAATGAAAAACTGTTTTTT. Protein: CASSSTGTPNEKLFF.

The chain uses TRBV7-8 and TRBJ1-3, with 9 bases that match TRBD1. The CDR3 covers 15 residues. After removal of 5 bases from V and 2 bases from J, the junction contained 4 bases not matched to a gene. Germline-derived CDR1 and CDR2 are SGHVS and FQNEAQ. The chain's CDR3 is CASSRTGETGNTIYF. CDR3 DNA: TGTGCCAGCAGCCGGACAGGGGAGACTGGAAACACCATATATTTT.

This chain joins TRBV6-1 and TRBJ2-7; D not resolved. The CDR3 spans 12 residues. V dropped 0 bases and J dropped 0 bases, with 0 bases sitting between them. Germline V gene lookup returns CDR1 MNHNS and CDR2 SASEGT. CDR3 sequence reads: CASSEASYEQYF. CDR3 nucleotide sequence: TGTGCCAGCAGTGAAGCCTCCTACGAGCAGTACTTC.

V usage is TRBV24-1 and J usage is TRBJ1-1; the match to TRBD1 covers 7 bases. Per the germline V gene, CDR1 is KGHDR and CDR2 is SFDVKD. V gave up 1 base and J gave up 3 bases; unmatched junction bases: 1. This CDR3 has 14 amino acids. CDR3 DNA: TGTGCCACCAGTGATTTAGACAGGGACACTGAAGCTTTCTTT. Its protein product is CATSDLDRDTEAFF.

V gene TRBV28 combines with J gene TRBJ1-2; D gene unclear. Germline values: CDR1 MDHEN, CDR2 SYDVKM. Trimming took off 3 bases at V and 8 bases at J, with 13 bases between the two ends. The CDR3 loop spans 13 amino acids. CDR3 protein: CASSFWGTAGYTF. DNA for the CDR3: TGTGCCAGCAGTTTCTGGGGAACCGCCGGCTACACCTTC.

The chain combines TRBV4-3 with TRBJ2-7, with TRBD1 matching 8 bases. Germline V gives CDR1 LGHNA, CDR2 YSLEER. This CDR3 is built from 15 residues. With V trimmed by 2 bases and J by 0 bases, 3 bases remained unmatched. In nucleotides, the CDR3 is TGCGCCAGCAGCCAAACAGGGGGAGGCTCCTACGAGCAGTACTTC. Translated, it gives CASSQTGGGSYEQYF.